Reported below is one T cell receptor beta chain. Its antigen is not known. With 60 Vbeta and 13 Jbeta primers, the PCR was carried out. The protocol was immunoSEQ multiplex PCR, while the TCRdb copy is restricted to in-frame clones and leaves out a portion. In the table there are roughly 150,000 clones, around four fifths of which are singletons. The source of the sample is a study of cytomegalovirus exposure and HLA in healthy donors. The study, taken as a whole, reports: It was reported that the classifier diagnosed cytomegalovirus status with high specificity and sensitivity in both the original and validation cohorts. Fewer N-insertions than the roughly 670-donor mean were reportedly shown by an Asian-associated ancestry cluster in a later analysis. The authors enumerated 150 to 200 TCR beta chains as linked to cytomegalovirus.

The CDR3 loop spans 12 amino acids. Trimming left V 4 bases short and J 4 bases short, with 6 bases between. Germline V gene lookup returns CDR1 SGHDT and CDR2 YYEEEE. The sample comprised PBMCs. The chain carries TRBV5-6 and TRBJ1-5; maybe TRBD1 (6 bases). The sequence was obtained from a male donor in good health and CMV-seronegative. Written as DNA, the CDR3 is TGTGCCAGCAGCACAGGGAATCAGCCCCAGCATTTT. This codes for CASSTGNQPQHF.